This T cell receptor (beta chain) was documented in a study of regulatory T cells in long-lasting Graves disease. Notes on the study in general: Possibly, too few samples lowered accuracy.

Investigators prepared the TCR beta libraries by applying iRepertoire HTBI primers and Arm-PCR of CDR3 regions. One entry per CDR3 protein, called by TCRdb with MiXCR from the multiplex PCR reads. The table has about 290,000 distinct CDR3 sequences, 22% seen once. To note about this clonotype: Its antigen is as yet unknown.

Time point of the sample: persistent/refractory GD, antithyroid drugs over 5 years with positive TRAb. RNA isolated from PBMCs was used to make the TCR library. American Thyroid Association guidelines were used to diagnose Graves' disease. The patients were drawn from one endocrinology department in Xi'an, China. V shed 7 bases, J shed 0 bases, and the junction held 5 bases outside the gene matches. This CDR3 spans 14 amino acids. CDR1 is MDHEN, CDR2 SYDVKM, per germline. The chain has TRBV28 and TRBJ1-1; TRBD1 aligns across 7 bases. The source of this sequence is a female donor with Graves disease. The sample consisted of peripheral blood mononuclear cells (PBMCs), taken when the disease was refractory, from a patient treated with antithyroid drugs. The CDR3 spells CASTRGQVNTEAFF. CDR3 DNA: TGTGCCAGCACACGAGGACAGGTGAACACTGAAGCTTTCTTT.